This T cell receptor beta chain was found in a study of T cells in localized non-small cell lung cancer. This table comes from immunoSEQ multiplex PCR, and its TCRdb copy is limited to in-frame clones, with some not included. Among approximately 4,600 clones listed, under 35% were seen once. V was cut by 7 bases and J by 6 bases, with 16 bases left in between. The CDR3 has 14 amino acids. Germline V gene sequence: CDR1 MNHGY, CDR2 SAAAGT. This clone turned up a few times. The material was lung tumor tissue, obtained before any cancer treatment. This TCR came from a man aged 40-75 years with stage II squamous cell lung carcinoma. V is TRBV6-8 and J is TRBJ1-5; D remains unclear. The CDR3 bases are TGTGCCAGCACCGACGGGCGGGGAGTTCAGCCCCAGCATTTT. This encodes CASTDGRGVQPQHF.